This T cell receptor (beta chain) was documented in a study of blood T cell repertoires in COVID-19. At the level of the study: Samples taken during acute and convalescent COVID-19 were collected in the United States, Italy and Spain.

Only in-frame clones appear in the TCRdb table, and some are missing; sequencing was by immunoSEQ multiplex PCR. Among roughly 700,000 clones listed, 85% to 90% were seen once. The germline V gene encodes CDR1 MNHNS and CDR2 SASEGT. The CDR3 consists of 17 residues. Trimming pared 0 bases from V and 2 bases from J, leaving 16 bases between. The chain employs TRBV6-1 and TRBJ1-2; D is possibly TRBD1 (5 bases). The sample comprised peripheral blood. The source is a young woman with acute or convalescent COVID-19. CDR3 sequence (DNA): TGTGCCAGCAGTGAAGCGGGCAGGGCGGGGAGCAACTATGGCTACACCTTC. It specifies CASSEAGRAGSNYGYTF.